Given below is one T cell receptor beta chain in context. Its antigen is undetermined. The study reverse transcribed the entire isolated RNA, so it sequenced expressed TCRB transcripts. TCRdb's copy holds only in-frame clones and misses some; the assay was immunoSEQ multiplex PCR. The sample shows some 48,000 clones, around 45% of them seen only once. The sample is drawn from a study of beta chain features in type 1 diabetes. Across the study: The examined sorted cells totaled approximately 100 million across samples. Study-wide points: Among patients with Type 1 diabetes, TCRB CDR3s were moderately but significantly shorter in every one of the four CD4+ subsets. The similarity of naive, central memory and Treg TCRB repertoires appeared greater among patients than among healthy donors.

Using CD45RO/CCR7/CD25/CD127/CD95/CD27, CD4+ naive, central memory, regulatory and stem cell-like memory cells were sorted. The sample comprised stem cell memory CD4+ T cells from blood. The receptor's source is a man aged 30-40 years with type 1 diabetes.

CDR3 bases: TGTGCCAGTGACACAGGGGCGACTAATCAGCCCCAGCATTTT. Translated: CASDTGATNQPQHF. This sequence joins TRBV2 and TRBJ1-5, with 7 bases that match TRBD1. This CDR3 contains 14 residues. V gave up 9 bases and J gave up 4 bases; unmatched junction bases: 9. CDR1 is SNHLY and CDR2 is FYNNEI in the germline V gene.